This passage covers 20 T cell receptor beta chains from one sample sequenced in a study of T cell responses to AZD1222 COVID-19 vaccine. Libraries were prepared by immunoSEQ multiplex PCR; TCRdb keeps only in-frame clonotypes and omits some of them. This table holds roughly 140,000 clones, approximately 88% found once. Here the sequenced sample was peripheral blood, taken on day 0 of AZD1222 vaccination. The source is an adult in good health.

The chain combines TRBV7-3 with TRBJ2-5; 8 bases match TRBD2. This CDR3 is built from 15 residues. Germline CDR1 reads SGHTA; CDR2 reads FQGTGA. V was clipped by 0 bases and J by 1 base; unmatched bases: 1. The CDR3 protein is CASSLTGTSQETQYF. The CDR3 coding sequence is TGTGCCAGCAGCTTAACCGGGACTAGCCAAGAGACCCAGTACTTC.

The table lists this clone with a few counts. The chain has TRBV19 and TRBJ1-1; the D is unclear. With 3 bases removed from V and 5 bases from J, the gap between germline ends came to 16 bases. Looked up from germline, CDR1 is LNHDA and CDR2 is SQIVND (reference sequence). This CDR3 is 15 amino acids long. The CDR3 region is CASSIPALEGTEAFF. The CDR3 DNA sequence: TGTGCCAGTAGTATCCCCGCCTTGGAGGGTACTGAAGCTTTCTTT.

The chain is built from TRBV29-1 and TRBJ2-5; D is possibly TRBD1 or TRBD2 (7 bases each). Trimming stripped 4 bases from V and 4 bases from J, with 22 bases between. Germline values: CDR1 SQVTM, CDR2 ANQGSEA. The CDR3 is made up of 16 amino acids. For the CDR3, the DNA is TGCAGCGTTGCTCCCAGTCGGCAGGGGGGGAGAGAGACCCAGTACTTC. Its protein product is CSVAPSRQGGRETQYF.

CDR3 nucleotide sequence: TGTGCCAGCTCACGGGACAGCAATCAGCCCCAGCATTTT. Translation gives CASSRDSNQPQHF. V usage is TRBV18 and J usage is TRBJ1-5; maybe TRBD1 (5 bases). Deletions cut 4 bases from V and 1 base from J, with 5 bases between. Germline CDR1 KGHSH, CDR2 LQKENI. This CDR3 comprises 13 residues.

The count of this clone is one. The chain recombines TRBV5-6 with TRBJ1-4; D is unresolved. The CDR3 sequence is 13 residues long. Trimming shortened V by 4 bases and J by 6 bases, and 10 bases separated the two germline ends. Germline CDR1 is SGHDT and CDR2 is YYEEEE. The CDR3 region is CASSNTLDEKLFF. CDR3 sequence (DNA): TGTGCCAGCAGCAATACGCTGGATGAAAAACTGTTTTTT.

The genes are TRBV27 and TRBJ1-2, with D maybe TRBD1 (6 bases). The CDR3 sequence is 14 residues long. Germline V CDR1 and CDR2: MNHEY, SMNVEV (reference sequence). The V end was cut by 8 bases, the J end by 5 bases, with 18 bases between. In DNA form, the CDR3 reads TGTGCCAGCGCCTCTCCCGGGACAAGTTATGGCTACACCTTC. Protein sequence: CASASPGTSYGYTF.

The chain is built from TRBV7-7 and TRBJ2-3; TRBD2 agrees at 7 bases. Germline V gives CDR1 SSHAT, CDR2 FNYEAQ (reference sequence). The CDR3 runs to 14 residues. Trimming removed 5 bases from V and 2 bases from J; junction bases left unmatched: 4. The CDR3 sequence is CASSRAGPTDTQYF. The CDR3 DNA follows: TGTGCCAGCAGCAGAGCGGGGCCCACAGATACGCAGTATTTT.

V gene TRBV5-1 combines with J gene TRBJ1-3; no firm D call. This CDR3 comprises 16 residues. V lost 0 bases and J lost 4, with 14 bases in between. Germline V gene sequence: CDR1 SGHRS, CDR2 YFSETQ. CDR3 amino acids: CASSLGGPVPGNTIYF. In nucleotides, the CDR3 is TGCGCCAGCAGCTTGGGAGGGCCGGTTCCCGGAAACACCATATATTTT.

The genes are TRBV5-1 and TRBJ2-2, with 8 bases fitting TRBD2. Trimming cost V 1 base and J 0 bases; bases outside gene matches: 8. Germline CDR1 is SGHRS and CDR2 is YFSETQ. There are 18 residues in the CDR3. The CDR3 region has the DNA TGCGCCAGCAGCTTGTCACACGTAGCGGGGACGAACACCGGGGAGCTGTTTTTT. It translates to CASSLSHVAGTNTGELFF.

The rearrangement joins TRBV18 to TRBJ2-2; D unresolved. Germline V gene data show CDR1 as KGHSH and CDR2 as LQKENI. The CDR3 covers 11 residues. V was clipped by 6 bases and J by 6 bases, with 5 bases between them. The CDR3 is CASSGPGELFF. CDR3 sequence (DNA): TGTGCCAGCTCCGGGCCCGGGGAGCTGTTTTTT.

The chain links TRBV28 to TRBJ2-7; D may be TRBD1 or TRBD2 (5 bases each). From germline, CDR1 is MDHEN and CDR2 SYDVKM. This CDR3 is built from 17 residues. Trimming cost V 4 bases and J 1 base, with 20 bases left between them. CDR3 amino acids: CASSYQGAGVVSYEQYF. DNA for the CDR3: TGTGCCAGCAGTTACCAGGGCGCCGGGGTAGTTTCCTACGAGCAGTACTTC.

The CDR3 loop reads CASSFNRENTEAFF. In nucleotides, the CDR3 is TGCGCCAGCAGCTTCAACAGGGAAAACACTGAAGCTTTCTTT. The chain recombines TRBV5-1 with TRBJ1-1, with D perhaps TRBD1 (6 bases). Germline V gene data show CDR1 as SGHRS and CDR2 as YFSETQ. V was pared by 2 bases and J by 2 bases, with 10 bases between. CDR3 length: 14 residues.

V and J are TRBV7-8 and TRBJ2-3, with unresolved D. The CDR3 runs 15 residues. In germline, CDR1 is SGHVS, CDR2 FQNEAQ. V shed 2 bases and J shed 0 bases, with 9 bases lying between them. The CDR3 coding sequence is TGTGCCAGCAGCTTAATGGGCACTAGCACAGATACGCAGTATTTT. Its translation: CASSLMGTSTDTQYF.

J is TRBJ2-7 and V is TRBV27; D might be TRBD1 (5 bases). There are 13 residues in the CDR3. Trimming removed 3 bases from V and 2 bases from J, with 8 bases in between. Germline lookup yields CDR1 MNHEY and CDR2 SMNVEV (reference sequence). CDR3 loop: CASSFGHPYEQYF. DNA for the CDR3: TGTGCCAGCAGTTTTGGACACCCCTACGAGCAGTACTTC.

The chain is built from TRBV7-3 and TRBJ2-1, with 10 positions matching TRBD2. The ends lost 1 base at V and 9 bases at J; junction bases unmatched: 6. Germline loops: CDR1 SGHTA, CDR2 FQGTGA. There are 15 residues in the CDR3. Here the CDR3 reads CASSLKLAGEAEQFF. In nucleotides, the CDR3 is TGTGCCAGCAGCTTAAAGCTAGCGGGGGAGGCTGAGCAGTTCTTC.

The rearrangement joins TRBV7-9 to TRBJ1-6; D remains ambiguous. Germline V CDR1 and CDR2: SEHNR, FQNEAQ (reference sequence). Trimming removed 5 bases at V and 6 bases at J, with 11 bases between. CDR3 length equals 14 residues. The CDR3 nucleotides read TGTGCCAGCAGCGCAGAGGGTGGTAATTCACCCCTCCACTTT. Its translation is CASSAEGGNSPLHF.

The chain combines TRBV27 with TRBJ2-7; D is possibly TRBD1 or TRBD2 (5 bases each). CDR1 and CDR2 from the germline V gene are MNHEY and SMNVEV (reference sequence). The CDR3 loop spans 14 amino acids. Trimming stripped 3 bases from V and 3 bases from J, with 12 bases between. As DNA, the CDR3 is TGTGCCAGCAGTTTCCCGGGACCGGGCTACGAGCAGTACTTC. Translation: CASSFPGPGYEQYF.

The V gene is TRBV9, the J gene TRBJ2-3; D gene ambiguous. Germline V lookup: CDR1 SGDLS, CDR2 YYNGEE. The CDR3 spans 14 residues. Deletions cut 1 base from V and 2 bases from J, with 8 bases between. The CDR3 reads CASSVNSNTDTQYF. CDR3 bases: TGTGCCAGCAGCGTAAACAGCAACACAGATACGCAGTATTTT.

The chain recombines TRBV7-9 with TRBJ1-1; no reliable D call. Germline V CDR1 and CDR2: SEHNR, FQNEAQ (reference sequence). This CDR3 contains 15 residues. Trimming left V 0 bases short and J 6 bases short, with 14 bases between. CDR3 in amino acids: CASSLARVRVAEAFF. The CDR3 coding sequence is TGTGCCAGCAGCTTAGCGCGCGTGAGGGTAGCTGAAGCTTTCTTT.

CDR3 sequence (DNA): TGTGCCAGCAGCGTAGCTCTAGCGGGGGAGAATGAGCAGTTCTTC. This gives the protein CASSVALAGENEQFF. The chain is built from TRBV9 and TRBJ2-1, with TRBD2 matching 10 bases. The CDR3 has 15 residues. Trimming cost V 0 bases and J 7 bases; bases outside gene matches: 4. CDR1 is SGDLS and CDR2 is YYNGEE in the germline V gene.